This TCR beta chain is from a study of blood T cell repertoires in COVID-19. Turning to the study itself: COVID-19 samples collected from the United States, Italy and Spain covered acute and convalescent phases. T cells, B-cell-depleted T cells, or PBMCs provided the cDNA or gDNA that served as material.

Profiling relied on immunoSEQ multiplex PCR, and the TCRdb table lists in-frame clones only, not all of them. The sample carries tens of thousands of clones, roughly nine tenths recorded once. Sequenced sample: peripheral blood. The receptor was derived from a man aged 35-49 years with COVID-19, enrolled during active disease.

The chain's CDR3 is CASSLDGTGSGANVLTF. The CDR3 DNA reads as TGCGCCAGCAGCTTGGACGGGACAGGGTCTGGGGCCAACGTCCTGACTTTC. This chain joins TRBV5-1 and TRBJ2-6; 9 bases match TRBD1. Per the germline V gene, CDR1 is SGHRS and CDR2 is YFSETQ. The trim removed 0 bases at V and 1 base at J, leaving 2 bases unmatched. The CDR3 has 17 residues.